A single sample gave rise to the 26 T cell receptor beta chains below, sequenced in a study of CD8 T cells in ankylosing spondylitis. TCRdb re-called the 5' RACE reads through MiXCR, storing one row per CDR3 protein. The sample gives about 300,000 distinct CDR3 sequences, less than 25% of which show up once; about 3.5% is in the top ten. Material for sequencing was blood, either unsorted or a sorted T cell fraction (not recorded which). The receptors derive from a female donor with ankylosing spondylitis or in good health (not recorded which).

The genes are TRBV5-1 and TRBJ1-5; 11 nucleotides align to TRBD1. The CDR3 has 19 residues. V was clipped by 1 base and J by 2 bases; unmatched bases: 11. CDR1 is SGHRS and CDR2 is YFSETQ in the germline V gene. The CDR3: CASSLTNGQGAIGNQPQHF. CDR3 coding DNA: TGCGCCAGCAGCTTGACCAATGGACAGGGGGCAATTGGCAATCAGCCCCAGCATTTT.

The chain employs TRBV6-9 and TRBJ2-1; D is unresolved. The germline V gene encodes CDR1 MNHGY and CDR2 SVAAGI. Trimming pared 8 bases from V and 0 bases from J, leaving 11 bases between. The length of the CDR3 is 14 residues. The CDR3 DNA follows: TGTGCCAGCGAACGGCCCAGCTCCTACAATGAGCAGTTCTTC. Amino acids: CASERPSSYNEQFF.

This clonotype appeared once. This chain uses TRBV5-1 with TRBJ2-2; D possibly corresponds to TRBD2 (5 bases). Germline assignment: CDR1 SGHRS and CDR2 YFSETQ. The CDR3 spans 15 residues. V gave up 1 base and J gave up 0 bases, with 7 bases separating them. CDR3 in DNA: TGCGCCAGCAGCTTGCTTAGCGCGAACACCGGGGAGCTGTTTTTT. Residues: CASSLLSANTGELFF. Together with reference TRBV5-1 and TRBJ2-2, the CDR3 gives the full variable domain: KAGVTQTPRYLIKTRGQQVTLSCSPISGHRSVSWYQQTPGQGLQFLFEYFSETQRNKGNFPGRFSGRQFSNSRSEMNVSTLELGDSALYLCASSLLSANTGELFFGEGSRLTVL.

This clonotype has a single count. The chain links TRBV7-9 to TRBJ2-5; 15 bases align to TRBD2. V was clipped by 5 bases and J by 5 bases; unmatched bases: 6. CDR1 and CDR2 from the germline V gene are SEHNR and FQNEAQ (reference sequence). The CDR3 consists of 16 residues. The CDR3 here is CASSPAGLAGGETQYF. CDR3 DNA sequence: TGTGCCAGCAGCCCTGCGGGACTAGCGGGAGGCGAGACCCAGTACTTC.

This clonotype has more than one count but fewer than ten. V usage is TRBV20-1 and J usage is TRBJ2-7; weak D call: TRBD1 (6 bases). The V and J ends lost 6 bases and 3 bases respectively, with 18 bases between them. The germline gives CDR1 DFQATT, CDR2 SNEGSKA (reference sequence). This CDR3 is 14 amino acids long. This chain's CDR3 is CSATGRGLFYEQYF. The DNA of the CDR3 is TGCAGTGCGACAGGACGGGGATTGTTCTACGAGCAGTACTTC.

This clonotype has more than one count but fewer than ten. The chain is built from TRBV5-1 and TRBJ2-7; 7 bases align to TRBD1. CDR1 is SGHRS and CDR2 is YFSETQ in the germline V gene. CDR3 length equals 14 residues. Trimming cost V 6 bases and J 5 bases; bases outside gene matches: 11. CDR3 DNA sequence: TGCGCCAGCACTCCACAGACAGGGAACAACGAGCAGTACTTC. Its translation is CASTPQTGNNEQYF.

The CDR3 bases are TGCGCCAGCAGCCAAGGCTCAGGACTCCGGGACCATGGCTACACCTTC. Translating gives CASSQGSGLRDHGYTF. The rearrangement joins TRBV4-1 to TRBJ1-2, with D maybe TRBD1 (5 bases). This CDR3 spans 16 amino acids. The germline gives CDR1 MGHRA, CDR2 YSYEKL. V was pared by 1 base and J by 6 bases, with 18 bases between.

This clonotype was found many times. This chain joins TRBV10-3 and TRBJ2-2; TRBD2 agrees at 7 bases. The CDR3 runs 16 residues. From germline, CDR1 is ENHRY and CDR2 SYGVKD. V was clipped by 4 bases and J by 4 bases; unmatched bases: 9. The CDR3 DNA reads as TGTGCCATCAGTGGTGTGGATGGGGAGGGCACCGGGGAGCTGTTTTTT. Residues: CAISGVDGEGTGELFF.

The V call is TRBV12-3 or TRBV12-4, the J call TRBJ2-4; a weak D match, TRBD1 (5 bases). V was clipped by 1 base and J by 0 bases, with 7 bases between them. This CDR3 comprises 15 residues. The CDR3 sequence is CASSLGGIAKNIQYF. The CDR3 nucleotides read TGTGCCAGCAGTTTAGGGGGCATAGCCAAAAACATTCAGTACTTC.

The CDR3 is CSASGAGGVYEQYF. The CDR3 DNA reads as TGCAGTGCTAGTGGGGCGGGAGGGGTCTACGAGCAGTACTTC. V is TRBV20-1 and J is TRBJ2-7; 9 nucleotides agree with TRBD2. The germline V gene encodes CDR1 DFQATT and CDR2 SNEGSKA (reference sequence). Losses at the gene ends were 3 bases for V and 3 bases for J; bases not matched to a gene: 6. The CDR3 consists of 14 residues.

This clonotype was counted at least ten times. The chain recombines TRBV20-1 with TRBJ1-6, with D tentatively TRBD1 (6 bases). Germline assignment: CDR1 DFQATT and CDR2 SNEGSKA (reference sequence). The V end was cut by 3 bases, the J end by 9 bases, with 21 bases between. The CDR3 covers 16 residues. The DNA for the CDR3 is TGCAGTGCTAGGATCGACAGGCTGCATACGGGTTCACCCCTCCACTTT. Its protein is CSARIDRLHTGSPLHF.

This clonotype was observed a few times. The rearrangement links TRBV20-1 to TRBJ1-2; D is perhaps TRBD1 (5 bases). Germline CDR1 DFQATT, CDR2 SNEGSKA (reference sequence). Trimming cost V 6 bases and J 4 bases, with 9 bases left between them. This CDR3 spans 11 amino acids. CDR3 DNA: TGCAGTGCCCCGGGGGGCTATGGCTACACCTTC. Amino acid sequence: CSAPGGYGYTF.

The chain couples TRBV5-6 to TRBJ1-2; D not resolved. The V end was cut by 1 base, the J end by 8 bases, with 12 bases between. CDR1 SGHDT and CDR2 YYEEEE come from the germline V gene. The CDR3 length is 13 residues. The CDR3 DNA follows: TGTGCCAGCAGCTTGCCGGATCGCTACGGCTACACCTTC. Amino acid sequence: CASSLPDRYGYTF.

This chain uses TRBV27 with TRBJ2-3; the match to TRBD1 covers 8 bases. Per the germline V gene, CDR1 is MNHEY and CDR2 is SMNVEV (reference sequence). The V and J ends lost 9 bases and 4 bases, in that order; junction bases with no gene match: 6. This CDR3 region has 13 residues. The DNA of the CDR3 is TGTGCCAGTAGACGGACAGGGCCAGATACGCAGTATTTT. Residues: CASRRTGPDTQYF.

The chain carries TRBV20-1 and TRBJ2-7; perhaps D is TRBD1 or TRBD2 (5 bases each). Germline CDR1 and CDR2: DFQATT and SNEGSKA (reference sequence). The CDR3 has 14 residues. The V end was cut by 3 bases, the J end by 3 bases, with 15 bases between. CDR3 residues: CSARRGVKHYEQYF. CDR3 nucleotides: TGCAGTGCTAGGAGAGGGGTTAAGCACTACGAGCAGTACTTC.

This clonotype was seen a few times. The rearrangement joins TRBV3-1 to TRBJ2-7; possible D gene TRBD1, 6 bases. V gave up 3 bases and J gave up 0 bases, with 9 bases separating them. Germline V gene sequence: CDR1 LGHDT, CDR2 YNNKEL (reference sequence). The CDR3 loop spans 14 amino acids. The CDR3 DNA reads TGTGCCAGCAGCCAGACGACAGGCTCCTACGAGCAGTACTTC. Amino acids: CASSQTTGSYEQYF.

This clonotype was detected only a few times. The chain employs TRBV6-2 or TRBV6-3 and TRBJ1-1; 9 bases agree with TRBD1. Per germline, CDR1 MNHEY and CDR2 SVGEGT. Trimming removed 6 bases from V and 0 bases from J; junction bases left unmatched: 5. This CDR3 contains 15 residues. The CDR3 sequence is CASSPWDRVNTEAFF. The CDR3 bases are TGTGCCAGCAGCCCCTGGGACAGGGTGAACACTGAAGCTTTCTTT.

The chain employs TRBV7-9 and TRBJ2-7; 9 positions match TRBD2. After removal of 6 bases from V and 4 bases from J, the junction contained 4 bases not matched to a gene. CDR1 is SEHNR and CDR2 is FQNEAQ in the germline V gene (reference sequence). CDR3 length: 13 residues. The DNA of the CDR3 is TGTGCCAGCAGTTCTAGCGGGAATTACGAGCAGTACTTC. Translation: CASSSSGNYEQYF. The variable domain in full, with the rest retrieved from reference TRBV7-9 and TRBJ2-7, is DTGVSQNPRHKITKRGQNVTFRCDPISEHNRLYWYRQTLGQGPEFLTYFQNEAQLEKSRLLSDRFSAERPKGSFSTLEIQRTEQGDSAMYLCASSSSGNYEQYFGPGTRLTVT.

This clonotype was found a few times. CDR3 residues: CASSSDRNEQYF. Here the CDR3 DNA reads TGTGCCAGCAGTTCCGACAGGAACGAGCAGTACTTC. The rearrangement links TRBV12-3 or TRBV12-4 to TRBJ2-7; a possible D gene is TRBD1 (6 bases). The V end was cut by 4 bases, the J end by 5 bases, with 9 bases between. The length of the CDR3 is 12 residues.

J is TRBJ1-1 and V is TRBV29-1, with a tentative D call TRBD1 (6 bases). Germline-derived CDR1 and CDR2 are SQVTM and ANQGSEA. The CDR3 is 13 amino acids. The CDR3 region is CAGQEGGDTEAFF. CDR3 nucleotides: TGCGCCGGGCAAGAAGGGGGGGACACTGAAGCTTTCTTT.

In regard to this clonotype: One end of the junction does not line up with germline, which may come from a read error. The chain carries TRBV20-1 and TRBJ2-7; D may be TRBD2 (6 bases). The CDR3 totals 17 residues. CDR1 and CDR2 from the germline V gene are DFQATT and SNEGSKA (reference sequence). DNA for the CDR3: TGCTGTGCTAGAGACCTCCATGAGGCGGGATTCGGATACGAGCAGTACTTC. As protein: CCARDLHEAGFGYEQYF.

This clonotype occurred a few times. The chain combines TRBV6-1 with TRBJ2-1; TRBD1 agrees at 9 bases. CDR3 size: 13 residues. Trimming cost V 6 bases and J 7 bases; bases outside gene matches: 4. Germline V lookup: CDR1 MNHNS, CDR2 SASEGT. This CDR3 is CASRPGTGNEQFF. The CDR3 bases are TGTGCCAGCAGACCCGGGACAGGGAATGAGCAGTTCTTC.

J is TRBJ2-7 and V is TRBV6-5; D is undetermined. Deletions cut 0 bases from V and 4 bases from J, with 19 bases between. The CDR3 sequence is 17 residues long. From germline, CDR1 is MNHEY and CDR2 SVGAGI. The CDR3: CASSYSLRSSGQYEQYF. The CDR3 DNA is TGTGCCAGCAGTTACTCCCTCCGTAGCTCGGGCCAATACGAGCAGTACTTC.

Note on this clonotype: This may arise from a read error, as a much more abundant clone is one base away. The chain carries TRBV29-1 and TRBJ2-3; D possibly matches TRBD1 or TRBD2 (5 bases each). The CDR3 is made up of 12 amino acids. Looked up from germline, CDR1 is SQVTM and CDR2 is ANQGSEA. Written as DNA, the CDR3 is TGCAGGGGACGAAAGGGTCTAGATACGCAGTATTTT. It yields the protein CRGRKGLDTQYF.

This chain uses TRBV6-5 with TRBJ2-5; TRBD1 matches 8 bases. CDR3 size: 14 residues. Per germline, CDR1 MNHEY and CDR2 SVGAGI. J was trimmed by 4 bases and V by 2 bases; bases with no gene match: 3. This CDR3 reads CASSYHTGGETQYF. DNA for the CDR3: TGTGCCAGCAGTTACCATACAGGGGGAGAGACCCAGTACTTC.

The sample holds a few counts of this clonotype. The chain recombines TRBV19 with TRBJ2-1; D possibly matches TRBD1 or TRBD2 (5 bases each). Germline CDR1 and CDR2: LNHDA and SQIVND (reference sequence). Trimming took 7 bases from V and 10 from J, leaving 20 bases between them. The CDR3 contains 14 residues. The CDR3 DNA is TGTGCCAGTAACCCTTACGGGGCGGTGAAGGAGCAGTTCTTC. This translates into CASNPYGAVKEQFF. The full variable domain, rest sourced from reference TRBV19 and TRBJ2-1, is DGGITQSPKYLFRKEGQNVTLSCEQNLNHDAMYWYRQDPGQGLRLIYYSQIVNDFQKGDIAEGYSVSREKKESFPLTVTSAQKNPTAFYLCASNPYGAVKEQFFGPGTRLTVL.